The text below deals with one T cell receptor beta chain. This sample stems from a study of blood T cell repertoires in COVID-19. Across the study: Both acute and convalescent COVID-19 samples were obtained from the United States, Italy and Spain.

V was pared by 5 bases and J by 6 bases, with 13 bases between. The CDR3 runs 12 residues. Germline values: CDR1 GTSNPN, CDR2 SVGIG (reference sequence). Per the study methods: Counts of nucleated cells, estimated from reference gene primer amplification, were obtained. Method: immunoSEQ multiplex PCR; TCRdb's copy keeps in-frame clones and lacks some. That table gives V, J and clone size, and the DNA gave D and trimming. The data show fewer than 250,000 clones, about 87% seen once. Those who participated ranged in age from about 18 to 95 years and resided in about 24 US areas. The study assigned cohorts using participant-reported clinical history.

The sample taken for sequencing was PBMCs or T cells enriched from blood (not recorded which). The chain joins TRBV30 to TRBJ1-2; the D is unclear. This TCR was sampled from a man between 45 and 60 years old who had been exposed to COVID-19. Written as DNA, the CDR3 is TGTGCCTGGTCCCCGGGATATAATGGCTACACCTTC. Protein product: CAWSPGYNGYTF.